The 13 T cell receptor beta chains below were found in one sample sequenced in a study of Tregs in tolerant kidney transplant recipients. Only in-frame clones appear in the TCRdb table, and some are missing; sequencing was by immunoSEQ multiplex PCR. The table includes 74,000 or so clones, over 75% detected once. Mixed chimerism was transient after nonmyeloablative marrow transplants from related graft donors. Material: CD4+ T cells from blood (PBMCs), obtained 24 months after the transplant. The origin of the receptors is a human patient who received a combined kidney and bone marrow transplant. A share of the T cells may be of graft donor origin.

The chain has TRBV2 and TRBJ2-5; no firm D call. The CDR3 has 13 amino acids. Germline CDR1 and CDR2: SNHLY and FYNNEI. Trimming shortened V by 4 bases and J by 5 bases, and 11 bases separated the two germline ends. The CDR3 loop reads CASSVVENETQYF. CDR3 coding DNA: TGTGCCAGCAGTGTAGTAGAGAATGAGACCCAGTACTTC.

The V gene is TRBV7-3, the J gene TRBJ2-5; 11 bases are shared with TRBD2. Germline-derived CDR1 and CDR2 are SGHTA and FQGTGA. The CDR3 spans 15 residues. V gave up 4 bases and J gave up 2 bases; unmatched junction bases: 3. Written as DNA, the CDR3 is TGTGCCAGCAGCTGGGGACTAGCGGCTCAAGAGACCCAGTACTTC. Protein: CASSWGLAAQETQYF.

This rearrangement joins TRBV9 to TRBJ1-3; possible D gene TRBD1, 5 bases. V was shortened by 4 bases and J by 4 bases, with 12 bases between the two germline ends. The CDR3 runs to 14 residues. The germline gives CDR1 SGDLS, CDR2 YYNGEE. CDR3 residues: CASSSTGTGNTIYF. CDR3 sequence (DNA): TGTGCCAGCAGCTCCACAGGAACCGGAAACACCATATATTTT.

The chain links TRBV5-1 to TRBJ2-2; D is ambiguous. The CDR3 runs 12 residues. Trimming took off 0 bases at V and 7 bases at J, with 4 bases between the two ends. Per the germline V gene, CDR1 is SGHRS and CDR2 is YFSETQ. This CDR3 reads CASSLGVGELFF. The CDR3 DNA is TGCGCCAGCAGCTTGGGCGTCGGGGAGCTGTTTTTT.

This chain joins TRBV27 and TRBJ2-5; D not certain. Germline CDR1 and CDR2: MNHEY and SMNVEV (reference sequence). V lost 4 bases to trimming and J lost 0 bases, with 12 bases between them. This CDR3 region has 15 residues. Here the CDR3 reads CASSSVTRYQETQYF. As DNA, the CDR3 is TGTGCCAGCAGTTCCGTAACCCGGTACCAAGAGACCCAGTACTTC.

V and J are TRBV11-3 and TRBJ1-2, with D possibly TRBD1 on 6 matching bases. The V end lost 3 bases, the J end lost 0 bases, and 14 bases lay between the germline ends. CDR1 is SGHNT, CDR2 YENEEA, per germline. The CDR3 length is 16 residues. CDR3 loop: CASSLGTGRPNYGYTF. The CDR3 DNA reads as TGTGCCAGCAGCTTGGGAACAGGGCGCCCTAACTATGGCTACACCTTC.

This sequence joins TRBV11-3 and TRBJ1-1, with D possibly TRBD1 on 5 matching bases. This CDR3 region has 15 residues. Trimming left V 5 bases short and J 4 bases short, with 17 bases between. The germline V gene encodes CDR1 SGHNT and CDR2 YENEEA. CDR3 DNA: TGTGCCAGCAGCCCAAGACAGACCGTCAGCACTGAAGCTTTCTTT. Its protein is CASSPRQTVSTEAFF.

The V gene is TRBV28, the J gene TRBJ2-7, with 8 bases fitting TRBD1. Trimming cost V 5 bases and J 1 base; bases outside gene matches: 4. The CDR3 loop spans 14 amino acids. CDR1 MDHEN and CDR2 SYDVKM come from the germline V gene. For the CDR3, the DNA is TGTGCCAGCAGTCTCCGACAGGGGTCCTACGAGCAGTACTTC. This gives the protein CASSLRQGSYEQYF.

The genes are TRBV5-1 and TRBJ1-1; 7 bases are a match to TRBD1. CDR3 length equals 15 residues. J gave up 1 base and V 3 bases, and 6 bases lay outside the gene matches. Germline-derived CDR1 and CDR2 are SGHRS and YFSETQ. DNA of the CDR3: TGCGCCAGCAGCTCGACAGGGTGGGCGAACACTGAAGCTTTCTTT. Encoded protein: CASSSTGWANTEAFF.

The chain links TRBV7-2 to TRBJ2-2, with D tentatively TRBD1 (6 bases). The V end was cut by 2 bases, the J end by 7 bases, with 17 bases between. The CDR3 length is 16 residues. CDR1 is SGHTA and CDR2 is FQGNSA in the germline V gene. DNA for the CDR3: TGTGCCAGCAGCTTAATTAAAGGCCAAGGGGGCGGGGAGCTGTTTTTT. It encodes CASSLIKGQGGGELFF.

The rearrangement joins TRBV6-1 to TRBJ1-2; perhaps TRBD1 as D (6 bases). Trimming left V 4 bases short and J 2 bases short, with 8 bases between. Germline values: CDR1 MNHNS, CDR2 SASEGT. The CDR3 loop spans 13 amino acids. The CDR3: CASSAQGNYGYTF. Written as DNA, the CDR3 is TGTGCCAGCAGTGCACAGGGAAACTATGGCTACACCTTC.

The chain carries TRBV5-1 and TRBJ2-1, with 11 bases matching TRBD2. The CDR3 runs 18 residues. Germline V gene lookup returns CDR1 SGHRS and CDR2 YFSETQ. With 0 bases clipped from V and 6 bases from J, the junction kept 11 bases outside the gene matches. Here the CDR3 reads CASSLAPGSGRGGNEQFF. CDR3 in DNA: TGCGCCAGCAGCTTGGCCCCCGGTAGCGGGAGGGGGGGCAATGAGCAGTTCTTC.

The J gene is TRBJ2-1, the V gene TRBV19; 8 bases agree with TRBD2. CDR1 LNHDA and CDR2 SQIVND come from the germline V gene (reference sequence). The CDR3 has 15 residues. J gave up 4 bases and V 3 bases, and 5 bases lay outside the gene matches. The CDR3 DNA is TGTGCCAGTAGTATTCACGCGGGGGGTTACAATGAGCAGTTCTTC. Translating it yields CASSIHAGGYNEQFF.